The 26 T cell receptor beta chains below were found in one sample sequenced in a study of blood T cell dynamics during melanoma immunotherapy. Time point defined: week 3, after first cycle of checkpoint inhibitor. Generated by immunoSEQ multiplex PCR, the TCRdb table keeps only in-frame clones and is missing some. This table holds around 20,000 clones, approximately 90% found once. The starting material was blood, obtained from a patient treated with checkpoint blockade. These receptors were taken from a human donor with melanoma.

This clone has only a few counts. This chain uses TRBV28 with TRBJ1-4, with 7 positions matching TRBD1. This CDR3 has 15 residues. Germline V lookup: CDR1 MDHEN, CDR2 SYDVKM. J was trimmed by 5 bases and V by 5 bases; bases with no gene match: 8. The CDR3 loop reads CASSLLGQRNEKLFF. CDR3 nucleotide sequence: TGTGCCAGCAGTCTCCTGGGACAGCGAAATGAAAAACTGTTTTTT.

This clone was picked up a small number of times. This chain connects TRBV5-4 to TRBJ2-2; 15 nucleotides line up with TRBD2. The trim removed 4 bases at V and 7 bases at J, leaving 2 bases unmatched. This CDR3 contains 15 residues. Germline loops: CDR1 SGHNT, CDR2 YYREEE (reference sequence). The CDR3 DNA reads as TGTGCCAGCAGCCAGGGACTAGCGGGAGGCGGGGAGCTGTTTTTT. This sequence encodes CASSQGLAGGGELFF.

This clone was seen only once. In nucleotides, the CDR3 is TGTGCCAGCCGCCCAGCCGGGCGTGGACTAGCGGGAGTTTTTGAGCAGTACTTC. Translated: CASRPAGRGLAGVFEQYF. This sequence joins TRBV6-4 and TRBJ2-7, with TRBD2 matching over 13 bases. Germline lookup yields CDR1 MRHNA and CDR2 SNTAGT. The V segment lost 8 bases and the J segment 7 bases; nucleotides outside the gene matches: 20. This CDR3 contains 18 residues.

This chain joins TRBV28 and TRBJ1-5; 7 bases match TRBD1. CDR1 and CDR2 from the germline V gene are MDHEN and SYDVKM. With V trimmed by 2 bases and J by 4 bases, 8 bases remained unmatched. CDR3 length: 16 residues. DNA of the CDR3: TGTGCCAGCAGTTTAGATAAGGGACAGCTTAATCAGCCCCAGCATTTT. It codes for CASSLDKGQLNQPQHF.

The rearrangement uses TRBV6-5 and TRBJ1-5; D possibly corresponds to TRBD1 (5 bases). The CDR3 covers 14 residues. Germline-derived CDR1 and CDR2 are MNHEY and SVGAGI. Trimming took off 6 bases at V and 6 bases at J, with 15 bases between the two ends. DNA of the CDR3: TGTGCCAGCAGACCGCCGGGGCCGGGTCAGCCCCAGCATTTT. This translates into CASRPPGPGQPQHF.

The chain combines TRBV6-5 with TRBJ2-7, with 9 bases identical to TRBD2. The CDR3 loop spans 14 amino acids. Germline CDR1 reads MNHEY; CDR2 reads SVGAGI. V lost 6 bases to trimming and J lost 3 bases; unmatched junction nucleotides: 6. For the CDR3, the DNA is TGTGCCAGCAGGAAGACTAGCGGATACTACGAGCAGTACTTC. Its protein is CASRKTSGYYEQYF.

The chain links TRBV18 to TRBJ1-4; maybe TRBD1 (5 bases). The CDR3 runs 16 residues. CDR1 and CDR2 (germline): KGHSH, LQKENI. With 3 bases removed from V and 0 bases from J, the gap between germline ends came to 11 bases. CDR3 DNA sequence: TGTGCCAGCTCACCTGTCCGGGGGGCAACTAATGAAAAACTGTTTTTT. Translated: CASSPVRGATNEKLFF.

The chain uses TRBV5-1 and TRBJ2-7; possibly TRBD2 for D (6 bases). The CDR3 spans 15 residues. Germline CDR1 and CDR2: SGHRS and YFSETQ. V lost 0 bases and J lost 3, with 13 bases in between. CDR3 sequence: CASSLGRGGFYEQYF. The CDR3 region has the DNA TGCGCCAGCAGCTTGGGAAGGGGAGGATTCTACGAGCAGTACTTC.

This clone was found once. V is TRBV28 and J is TRBJ2-7; TRBD1 agrees at 7 bases. The germline CDR1 and CDR2 sequences are MDHEN and SYDVKM. The V gene end was trimmed by 8 bases and the J gene end by 6 bases; junction bases not matched to a gene: 13. The CDR3 contains 14 residues. DNA for the CDR3: TGTGCCAGCCTAACCGGGACAGAAACTGGCGAGCAGTACTTC. This translates into CASLTGTETGEQYF.

This chain connects TRBV19 to TRBJ2-1; D is perhaps TRBD1 (6 bases). V was pared by 1 base and J by 4 bases, with 11 bases between. The length of the CDR3 is 15 residues. Germline V gene sequence: CDR1 LNHDA, CDR2 SQIVND (reference sequence). CDR3 in amino acids: CASSIVTGPYNEQFF. The CDR3 bases are TGTGCCAGTAGTATAGTTACAGGGCCTTACAATGAGCAGTTCTTC. Based on the CDR3 plus reference TRBV19 and TRBJ2-1, the full variable domain is DGGITQSPKYLFRKEGQNVTLSCEQNLNHDAMYWYRQDPGQGLRLIYYSQIVNDFQKGDIAEGYSVSREKKESFPLTVTSAQKNPTAFYLCASSIVTGPYNEQFFGPGTRLTVL.

The genes are TRBV2 and TRBJ2-7; D unresolved. V was cut by 7 bases and J by 0 bases, with 16 bases left in between. Germline V gives CDR1 SNHLY, CDR2 FYNNEI. The CDR3 length is 15 residues. The CDR3: CASNHGAFFSYEQYF. The CDR3 DNA reads as TGTGCCAGCAACCATGGAGCGTTCTTCTCCTACGAGCAGTACTTC.

The chain has TRBV19 and TRBJ1-3; D ambiguous. The CDR3 totals 14 residues. Trimming stripped 5 bases from V and 0 bases from J, with 8 bases between. CDR1 is LNHDA, CDR2 SQIVND, per germline (reference sequence). CDR3 sequence: CASSVDTSGNTIYF. The CDR3 bases are TGTGCCAGTAGTGTTGATACCTCTGGAAACACCATATATTTT.

This sequence joins TRBV19 and TRBJ2-7; D is perhaps TRBD1 or TRBD2 (5 bases each). The V gene's germline CDR1 is LNHDA and CDR2 SQIVND (reference sequence). The CDR3 sequence is 14 residues long. The V and J ends lost 6 bases and 2 bases respectively, with 14 bases between them. The CDR3 nucleotides are TGTGCCAGTAGGGATCTCGGGACGACCTACGAGCAGTACTTC. This gives the protein CASRDLGTTYEQYF.

The chain joins TRBV10-3 to TRBJ2-7; D is uncertain. This CDR3 is built from 13 residues. The V end lost 0 bases, the J end lost 5 bases, and 8 bases lay between the germline ends. Germline lookup yields CDR1 ENHRY and CDR2 SYGVKD. CDR3 DNA sequence: TGTGCCATCAGTGAGTCGAGACCAAACGAGCAGTACTTC. This gives the protein CAISESRPNEQYF.

This rearrangement joins TRBV11-3 to TRBJ2-3; D is uncertain. CDR3 length equals 13 residues. V was pared by 1 base and J by 6 bases, with 8 bases between. From germline, CDR1 is SGHNT and CDR2 YENEEA. CDR3 nucleotide sequence: TGTGCCAGCAGCTTAGGCATGGGTGATACGCAGTATTTT. It specifies CASSLGMGDTQYF.

V and J are TRBV21-1 and TRBJ2-5; the table's D call of TRBD1 was not tested on the DNA. TRBV21-1 corresponds to a pseudogene. The CDR3 spans 13 residues. The DNA for the CDR3 is TGTGCCAGCACCGGGACAGGGGGCGAGACCCAGTACTTC. It codes for CASTGTGGETQYF.

The rearrangement uses TRBV7-2 and TRBJ1-6; 7 bases are shared with TRBD1. Looked up from germline, CDR1 is SGHTA and CDR2 is FQGNSA. V shed 5 bases and J 7 bases; nucleotides not matched to a gene: 5. The CDR3 totals 14 residues. CDR3 protein: CASSRRQGNSPLHF. The DNA for the CDR3 is TGTGCCAGCAGCCGACGACAGGGAAATTCACCCCTCCACTTT.

This rearrangement joins TRBV7-8 to TRBJ2-7, with D tentatively TRBD2 (7 bases). The CDR3 is 15 residues long. The V gene's germline CDR1 is SGHVS and CDR2 FQNEAQ. V dropped 7 bases and J dropped 3 bases, with 19 bases sitting between them. The CDR3: CASTQFGGANYEQYF. CDR3 sequence (DNA): TGTGCCAGCACCCAGTTTGGGGGGGCTAACTACGAGCAGTACTTC.

This chain connects TRBV11-2 to TRBJ2-7; the match to TRBD2 covers 8 bases. Germline V gene data show CDR1 as SGHAT and CDR2 as FQNNGV. The CDR3 is 15 residues long. Losses at the gene ends were 5 bases for V and 7 bases for J; bases not matched to a gene: 13. CDR3: CASSPLAREGGEQYF. The CDR3 nucleotides read TGTGCCAGCAGCCCACTAGCTCGGGAGGGGGGAGAGCAGTACTTC. The full variable domain, with the rest looked up from reference TRBV11-2 and TRBJ2-7, is EAGVAQSPRYKIIEKRQSVAFWCNPISGHATLYWYQQILGQGPKLLIQFQNNGVVDDSQLPKDRFSAERLKGVDSTLKIQPAKLEDSAVYLCASSPLAREGGEQYFGPGTRLTVT.

This clone was detected only once. V and J are TRBV4-1 and TRBJ2-1; D is ambiguous. The germline V gene encodes CDR1 MGHRA and CDR2 YSYEKL. Deletions cut 3 bases from V and 1 base from J, with 13 bases between. There are 16 residues in the CDR3. Here the CDR3 reads CASSQVDLVSYNEQFF. CDR3 in DNA: TGCGCCAGCAGCCAGGTAGACCTCGTGTCCTACAATGAGCAGTTCTTC.

The chain combines TRBV19 with TRBJ1-1; 7 bases line up with TRBD1. J was trimmed by 5 bases and V by 5 bases; bases with no gene match: 8. The CDR3 is made up of 14 amino acids. The germline CDR1 and CDR2 sequences are LNHDA and SQIVND (reference sequence). The CDR3 spells CASSAGQASTEAFF. CDR3 sequence (DNA): TGTGCCAGTAGTGCCGGACAGGCGTCAACTGAAGCTTTCTTT.

The rearrangement joins TRBV6-1 to TRBJ1-2; D uncertain. Germline V gene data show CDR1 as MNHNS and CDR2 as SASEGT. V was clipped by 4 bases and J by 0 bases, with 12 bases between them. This CDR3 has 15 amino acids. This chain's CDR3 is CASSVLIASNYGYTF. For the CDR3, the DNA is TGTGCCAGCAGTGTATTGATAGCCTCTAACTATGGCTACACCTTC.

The CDR3 protein is CQEPWASGPPTYEQYF. The DNA for the CDR3 is TGCCAAGAGCCGTGGGCTAGCGGGCCGCCGACCTACGAGCAGTACTTC. This chain connects TRBV4-1 to TRBJ2-7; TRBD2 matches at 8 bases. CDR1 is MGHRA and CDR2 is YSYEKL in the germline V gene. The CDR3 length is 16 residues.

This clone was observed a single time. The junction departs from germline at one end; a sequencing error may be responsible. This chain joins TRBV7-7 and TRBJ2-7, with D perhaps matching TRBD1 or TRBD2 (5 bases each). In germline, CDR1 is SSHAT, CDR2 FNYEAQ (reference sequence). This CDR3 spans 13 amino acids. The CDR3 here is CASSFRDGYEQYF. The CDR3, as DNA: TGTGCTAGCAGCTTCCGGGACGGCTACGAGCAGTACTTC.

This clone appeared a few times. The genes are TRBV5-1 and TRBJ1-2; 8 bases fit TRBD1. This CDR3 has 14 residues. V gave up 0 bases and J gave up 7 bases; unmatched junction bases: 5. Germline CDR1 SGHRS, CDR2 YFSETQ. The CDR3 loop is CASSLGQGIAGYTF. The CDR3 DNA follows: TGCGCCAGCAGCTTGGGACAGGGGATTGCTGGCTACACCTTC.

V is TRBV7-9 and J is TRBJ1-2, with 8 bases that match TRBD1. Germline CDR1 reads SEHNR; CDR2 reads FQNEAQ (reference sequence). The CDR3 is 16 residues long. V lost 2 bases and J lost 7; bases outside the gene matches: 12. The CDR3 region is CASSLSQGAAGSGYTF. The CDR3 DNA reads TGTGCCAGCAGCTTAAGTCAGGGGGCGGCTGGTAGTGGCTACACCTTC.